A selection of T cell receptor beta chains follows, all from one sample in a study of early T cells in non-severe SARS-CoV-2 infection. TCRdb re-analysed the 5' RACE reads in MiXCR, keeping a single row per CDR3 protein. The table has tens of thousands of distinct CDR3 sequences, roughly 13% seen once; the top ten hold roughly 9.3%. Specimen: whole blood, collected at baseline. All receptors derive from an adult who was a healthcare worker with PCR-confirmed SARS-CoV-2 infection or an uninfected control (not recorded which). CDR3s include the opening cysteine and the closing phenylalanine or tryptophan. The D gene is left open where the match is weak. Clone size is given for some rows only: seen once, a few or many times, or a class if the clone is expanded.

V gene	J gene	D gene	CDR3 length	clone size	CDR3 protein	CDR3 DNA
TRBV6-2/TRBV6-3	TRBJ1-1	NA	14	NA	CASLELRQNTEAFF	TGTGCCAGCCTCGAACTCAGGCAGAACACTGAAGCTTTCTTT
TRBV4-3	TRBJ2-1	TRBD2	16	NA	CASSQGVTSGSGEQFF	TGCGCCAGCAGCCAAGGGGTCACTAGCGGGAGTGGCGAGCAGTTCTTC
TRBV7-9	TRBJ1-5	NA	12	many	CASSLSNQPQHF	TGTGCCAGCAGCTTAAGCAATCAGCCCCAGCATTTT
TRBV11-2	TRBJ2-7	TRBD1	14	few	CASSSPTGTGEQYF	TGTGCCAGCAGCTCCCCGACCGGGACAGGAGAGCAGTACTTC
TRBV27	TRBJ1-2	NA	14	NA	CASSLFPGDYGYTF	TGTGCCAGCAGTTTATTCCCCGGGGACTATGGCTACACCTTC
TRBV9	TRBJ2-5	NA	19	medium-sized	CASSVWWWSGGSRGETQYF	TGTGCCAGCAGCGTTTGGTGGTGGAGCGGAGGCTCCAGAGGGGAGACCCAGTACTTC
TRBV7-6	TRBJ2-1	NA	16	few	CASGGAGLSSYNEQFF	TGTGCCAGCGGGGGGGCGGGCCTAAGCTCCTACAATGAGCAGTTCTTC
TRBV20-1	TRBJ2-7	TRBD2	18	NA	CSARDPGLAGPNPYEQYF	TGCAGTGCTAGAGATCCCGGACTAGCGGGCCCAAACCCCTACGAGCAGTACTTC
TRBV7-9	TRBJ2-5	TRBD2	18	few	CASSLGWAAGESAETQYF	TGTGCCAGCAGCTTAGGATGGGCGGCGGGAGAATCGGCGGAGACCCAGTACTTC
TRBV15	TRBJ2-1	TRBD1	14	NA	CATSYRQGANEQFF	TGTGCCACCAGCTATAGACAGGGGGCAAATGAGCAGTTCTTC
TRBV20-1	TRBJ1-6	NA	14	NA	CSASLGQPNSPLHF	TGCAGTGCTAGTCTCGGACAGCCCAATTCACCCCTCCACTTT
TRBV7-8	TRBJ2-6	NA	18	many	CASSLRDGTLSGANVLTF	TGTGCCAGCAGCTTACGGGACGGAACCCTTTCTGGGGCCAACGTCCTGACTTTC
TRBV7-8	TRBJ1-1	NA	15	many	CASSPRRDPGSEAFF	TGTGCCAGCAGCCCTCGCCGGGACCCAGGCTCAGAAGCTTTCTTT
TRBV27	TRBJ1-5	TRBD1	15	NA	CASSVISGTDQPQHF	TGTGCCAGCAGTGTCATATCGGGGACAGATCAGCCCCAGCATTTT
TRBV14	TRBJ2-1	TRBD1	16	few	CASSRRVTGPYNEQFF	TGTGCCAGCAGCCGCAGAGTGACAGGGCCCTACAATGAGCAGTTCTTC
TRBV4-1	TRBJ1-1	NA	15	NA	CASSQDPQMNTEAFF	TGCGCCAGCAGCCAAGACCCACAGATGAACACTGAAGCTTTCTTT
TRBV12-3/TRBV12-4	TRBJ1-2	NA	11	few	CASSFGRGYTF	TGTGCCAGCAGTTTTGGGAGGGGCTACACCTTC
TRBV27	TRBJ2-7	NA	14	NA	CASSLLGIAYEQYF	TGTGCCAGCAGTTTATTGGGAATCGCGTACGAGCAGTACTTC
TRBV4-1	TRBJ1-1	NA	15	many	CASSQGVRGWTEAFF	TGCGCCAGCAGCCAGGGAGTTCGGGGGTGGACTGAAGCTTTCTTT
TRBV6-2/TRBV6-3	TRBJ2-7	NA	14	NA	CASSIELSSYEQYF	TGTGCCAGCAGTATCGAGCTAAGCTCCTACGAGCAGTACTTC
TRBV21-1	TRBJ1-5	NA	16	NA	CASSRDRGHSNQPQHF	TGTGCCAGCAGCCGCGACAGGGGGCATAGCAATCAGCCCCAGCATTTT
TRBV4-1	TRBJ2-7	NA	16	NA	CASSQALLASLYEQYF	TGCGCCAGCAGCCAAGCCCTCCTAGCGTCCTTATACGAGCAGTACTTC
TRBV13	TRBJ2-7	TRBD1	15	NA	CASSPRRQGRSEQYF	TGTGCCAGCAGCCCGCGGAGACAGGGGAGGAGCGAGCAGTACTTC
TRBV5-1	TRBJ2-5	TRBD2	15	few	CASSLDSGAKETQYF	TGCGCCAGCAGCTTGGATAGCGGGGCGAAAGAGACCCAGTACTTC
TRBV6-5	TRBJ1-1	NA	14	few	CASSYVRAPIEAFF	TGTGCCAGCAGTTACGTGAGGGCTCCAATTGAAGCTTTCTTT
TRBV6-6	TRBJ1-2	NA	14	few	CASVPLGRNYGYTF	TGTGCCAGCGTTCCTCTAGGGAGGAACTATGGCTACACCTTC
TRBV4-1	TRBJ2-3	TRBD1	13	few	CASAQGGPDTQYF	TGCGCCAGCGCCCAAGGGGGCCCAGATACGCAGTATTTT
TRBV18	TRBJ1-5	NA	17	few	CASSPGGSPYSNQPQHF	TGTGCCAGCTCACCAGGAGGGTCACCATATAGCAATCAGCCCCAGCATTTT
TRBV7-2	TRBJ1-1	NA	15	many	CASSLVGGMTTEAFF	TGTGCCAGCAGCTTAGTAGGGGGTATGACCACTGAAGCTTTCTTT
TRBV30	TRBJ2-2	NA	11	NA	CAWRRVGELFF	TGTGCCTGGAGACGAGTCGGGGAGCTGTTTTTT
TRBV6-1	TRBJ1-2	TRBD1	15	few	CASSVRDRGNYGYTF	TGTGCCAGCAGTGTCCGGGACAGGGGTAACTATGGCTACACCTTC
TRBV12-3/TRBV12-4	TRBJ1-5	TRBD1	15	few	CASRPTGGGNQPQHF	TGTGCCAGCAGACCGACAGGGGGAGGAAATCAGCCCCAGCATTTT
TRBV5-1	TRBJ1-2	NA	14	few	CASSSDSANYGYTF	TGCGCCAGCAGCTCAGACAGTGCTAACTATGGCTACACCTTC
TRBV20-1	TRBJ2-4	TRBD2	19	NA	CSARARPLLAGGATIIQYF	TGCAGTGCTAGAGCCCGCCCTTTACTAGCGGGAGGAGCAACTATAATTCAGTACTTC
TRBV27	TRBJ2-7	TRBD1	12	few	CASRDRLYEQYF	TGTGCCAGCAGGGACAGGCTCTACGAGCAGTACTTC
TRBV2	TRBJ1-1	NA	14	many	CASTPPGGITEAFF	TGTGCCAGCACCCCCCCTGGGGGAATCACTGAAGCTTTCTTT
TRBV7-2	TRBJ2-5	NA	14	few	CASSPKWGQETQYF	TGTGCCAGCAGCCCCAAGTGGGGGCAGGAGACCCAGTACTTC
TRBV20-1	TRBJ2-7	TRBD2	15	few	CSAFISGGPPYEQYF	TGCAGTGCTTTTATCAGCGGGGGGCCTCCCTACGAGCAGTACTTC